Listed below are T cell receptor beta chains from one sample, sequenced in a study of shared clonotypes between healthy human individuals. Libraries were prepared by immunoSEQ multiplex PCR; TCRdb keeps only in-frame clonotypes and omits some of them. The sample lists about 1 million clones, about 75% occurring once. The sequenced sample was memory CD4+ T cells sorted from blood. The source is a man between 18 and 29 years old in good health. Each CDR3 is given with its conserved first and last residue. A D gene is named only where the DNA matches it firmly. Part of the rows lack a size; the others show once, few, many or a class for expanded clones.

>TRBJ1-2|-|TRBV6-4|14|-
CAAEKQGKGYGYTF
TGTGCCGCAGAGAAGCAGGGGAAGGGGTATGGCTACACCTTC
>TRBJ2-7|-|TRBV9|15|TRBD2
CASSPPAGRAYEQYF
TGTGCCAGCAGCCCGCCGGCGGGGAGGGCCTACGAGCAGTACTTC
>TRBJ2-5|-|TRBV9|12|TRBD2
CASSGLAETQYF
TGTGCCAGCAGCGGACTAGCGGAGACCCAGTACTTC
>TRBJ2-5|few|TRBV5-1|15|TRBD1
CASSLGTGELETQYF
TGCGCCAGCAGCTTGGGAACAGGGGAGTTGGAGACCCAGTACTTC
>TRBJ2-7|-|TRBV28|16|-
CASSPAGQFVSYEQYF
TGTGCCAGCAGCCCCGCAGGGCAGTTCGTGTCCTACGAGCAGTACTTC
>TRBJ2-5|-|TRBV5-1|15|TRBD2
CASSYSGRRDETQYF
TGCGCCAGCAGCTATAGCGGGAGACGGGATGAGACCCAGTACTTC
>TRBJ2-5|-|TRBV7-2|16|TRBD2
CASSLRDSGPPETQYF
TGTGCCAGCAGCTTAAGAGATAGCGGGCCTCCGGAGACCCAGTACTTC
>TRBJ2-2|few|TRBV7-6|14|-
CASSFGQITGELFF
TGTGCCAGCAGCTTTGGCCAAATCACCGGGGAGCTGTTTTTT
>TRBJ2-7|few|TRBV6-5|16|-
CASSYGDTREPYEQYF
TGTGCCAGCAGTTACGGAGACACCAGGGAACCCTACGAGCAGTACTTC
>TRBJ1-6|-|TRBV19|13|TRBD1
CASSIDRGRPLHF
TGTGCCAGTAGTATTGACAGGGGGCGGCCCCTCCACTTT
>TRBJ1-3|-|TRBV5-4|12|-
CASSLPGNTIYF
TGTGCCAGCAGCTTACCGGGAAACACCATATATTTT
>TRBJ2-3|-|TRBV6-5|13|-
CASRFGTADTQYF
TGTGCCAGCAGATTTGGGACCGCCGATACGCAGTATTTT
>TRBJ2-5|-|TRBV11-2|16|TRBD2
CASSLSVGGAKETQYF
TGTGCCAGCAGCTTATCCGTCGGGGGGGCTAAGGAGACCCAGTACTTC
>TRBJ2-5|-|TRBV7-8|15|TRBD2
CASSPSGGRGETQYF
TGTGCCAGCAGCCCGTCGGGGGGACGGGGAGAGACCCAGTACTTC
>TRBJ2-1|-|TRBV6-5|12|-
CASSSTYNEQFF
TGTGCCAGCAGTTCAACCTACAATGAGCAGTTCTTC
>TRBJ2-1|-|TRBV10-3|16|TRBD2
CAISDWSGGAYNEQFF
TGTGCCATCAGTGATTGGAGTGGGGGGGCCTACAATGAGCAGTTCTTC
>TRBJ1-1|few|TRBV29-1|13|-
CSSEEQPLSEAFF
TGCAGCAGCGAAGAACAGCCCCTCTCTGAAGCTTTCTTT
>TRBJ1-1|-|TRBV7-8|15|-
CASSADRSQVTEAFF
TGTGCCAGCAGCGCAGACAGGAGTCAGGTCACTGAAGCTTTCTTT
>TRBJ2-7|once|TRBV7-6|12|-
CASSLPTGEQYF
TGTGCCAGCAGCCTCCCCACTGGAGAGCAGTACTTC
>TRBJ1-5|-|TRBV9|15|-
CASSVGWQGGQPQHF
TGTGCCAGCAGCGTAGGGTGGCAGGGAGGTCAGCCCCAGCATTTT
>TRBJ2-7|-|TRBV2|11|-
CASRTSYEQYF
TGTGCCAGCAGGACCTCCTACGAGCAGTACTTC
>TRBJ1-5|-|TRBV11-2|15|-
CASSVDGPINQPQHF
TGTGCCAGCAGCGTGGACGGCCCAATCAATCAGCCCCAGCATTTT
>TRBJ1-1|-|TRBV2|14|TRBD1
CASTLGQQNTEAFF
TGTGCCAGCACTCTGGGACAGCAGAACACTGAAGCTTTCTTT
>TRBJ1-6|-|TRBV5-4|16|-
CASSPGSATYNSPLHF
TGTGCCAGCAGTCCCGGTAGCGCAACCTATAATTCACCCCTCCACTTT
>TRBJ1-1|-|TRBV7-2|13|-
CASSFGGNTEAFF
TGTGCCAGCAGCTTCGGGGGAAACACTGAAGCTTTCTTT
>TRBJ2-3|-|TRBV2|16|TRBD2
CASRLGVKAGTDTQYF
TGTGCCAGCAGATTGGGGGTTAAAGCGGGGACAGATACGCAGTATTTT
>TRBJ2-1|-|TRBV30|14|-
CAWRRAGSYNEQFF
TGTGCCTGGAGAAGAGCGGGCTCCTACAATGAGCAGTTCTTC
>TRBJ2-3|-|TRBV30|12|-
CAWRPVTDTQYF
TGTGCCTGGAGGCCCGTCACAGATACGCAGTATTTT
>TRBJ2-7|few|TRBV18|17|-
CASSPPVGSFGYYEQYF
TGTGCCAGCTCACCTCCGGTGGGTTCCTTCGGGTACTACGAGCAGTACTTC
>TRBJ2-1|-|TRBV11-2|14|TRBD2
CASSLGGGYNEQFF
TGTGCCAGCAGCTTAGGCGGGGGTTACAATGAGCAGTTCTTC
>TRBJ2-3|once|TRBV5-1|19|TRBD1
CASSLFGTGLVGDTDTQYF
TGCGCCAGCAGCTTGTTCGGGACAGGGCTTGTTGGAGACACAGATACGCAGTATTTT
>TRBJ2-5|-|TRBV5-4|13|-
CASSSGPTETQYF
TGTGCCAGCAGCTCCGGCCCGACGGAGACCCAGTACTTC
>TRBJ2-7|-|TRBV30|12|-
CASSGGVYEQYF
TGTGCCTCCAGTGGAGGCGTGTACGAGCAGTACTTC
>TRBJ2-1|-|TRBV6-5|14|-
CASSYQDSYNEQFF
TGTGCCAGCAGTTATCAGGACTCCTACAATGAGCAGTTCTTC
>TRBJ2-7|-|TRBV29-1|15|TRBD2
CSVRTSGGPSYEQYF
TGCAGCGTCAGGACTAGCGGGGGCCCCTCCTACGAGCAGTACTTC
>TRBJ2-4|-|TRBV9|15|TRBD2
CASSPPGGAKNIQYF
TGTGCCAGCAGCCCCCCGGGGGGAGCCAAAAACATTCAGTACTTC